The rows below give T cell receptor beta chains drawn from one sample of a study of cytomegalovirus exposure and HLA in healthy donors. Sequenced by immunoSEQ multiplex PCR; TCRdb stores in-frame clones only, minus some. The table shows roughly 140,000 clones, with over 60% occurring only once. The source material was PBMCs. The receptor set was obtained from a woman in her thirties in good health and CMV-seropositive. CDR3s include the opening cysteine and the closing phenylalanine or tryptophan. A D gene is named only where the DNA matches it firmly. Part of the rows lack a size; the others show once, few, many or a class for expanded clones.

d_call: TRBD1
j_call: TRBJ1-3
clone_size: once
v_call: TRBV6-5
cdr3_nt: TGTGCCAGCAGGAATCCGGGACAGGGTACCAACACCATATATTTT
cdr3_aa: CASRNPGQGTNTIYF

d_call: TRBD2
j_call: TRBJ2-7
clone_size: NA
v_call: TRBV7-9
cdr3_nt: TGTGCCAGCAGCTTACCCGGATGGACTAGCCTATCCTACGAGCAGTACTTC
cdr3_aa: CASSLPGWTSLSYEQYF

d_call: TRBD1
j_call: TRBJ1-3
clone_size: NA
v_call: TRBV29-1
cdr3_nt: TGCAGCGTTGAACAGGGGGGCGGAAACACCATATATTTT
cdr3_aa: CSVEQGGGNTIYF

d_call: NA
j_call: TRBJ2-7
clone_size: few
v_call: TRBV29-1
cdr3_nt: TGCAGCGTTGGATCCGGACTCTTCACTAGCGAGCAGTACTTC
cdr3_aa: CSVGSGLFTSEQYF

d_call: NA
j_call: TRBJ2-3
clone_size: NA
v_call: TRBV5-1
cdr3_nt: TGCGCCAGCAGCTTCGCCCTGTTGGGGGCGGGCACAGATACGCAGTATTTT
cdr3_aa: CASSFALLGAGTDTQYF

d_call: TRBD2
j_call: TRBJ2-3
clone_size: NA
v_call: TRBV2
cdr3_nt: TGTGCCAGCAGTCCTCTAGCGGGGAAGTATGATACGCAGTATTTT
cdr3_aa: CASSPLAGKYDTQYF

d_call: TRBD1
j_call: TRBJ1-1
clone_size: NA
v_call: TRBV5-1
cdr3_nt: TGCGCCAGCAGCTTTACTGGACAGGGGGTACCTGAAGCTTTCTTT
cdr3_aa: CASSFTGQGVPEAFF

d_call: TRBD2
j_call: TRBJ2-2
clone_size: few
v_call: TRBV5-4
cdr3_nt: TGTGCCAGCACCCGGGGCGGGAGGGCTCCCGGGGAGCTGTTTTTT
cdr3_aa: CASTRGGRAPGELFF

d_call: NA
j_call: TRBJ2-5
clone_size: NA
v_call: TRBV6-4
cdr3_nt: TGTGCCAGCAGTGCCGGGTTAGAGACCCAGTACTTC
cdr3_aa: CASSAGLETQYF

d_call: NA
j_call: TRBJ2-7
clone_size: NA
v_call: TRBV6-6
cdr3_nt: TGTGCCACCTCGAGGGGGAATACCTACGAGCAGTACTTC
cdr3_aa: CATSRGNTYEQYF

d_call: TRBD1
j_call: TRBJ1-2
clone_size: NA
v_call: TRBV6-5
cdr3_nt: TGTGCCAGCAGTCCAGGGGACAGGGGTCGCGCGGGCTACACCTTC
cdr3_aa: CASSPGDRGRAGYTF

d_call: TRBD2
j_call: TRBJ2-1
clone_size: NA
v_call: TRBV4-1
cdr3_nt: TGCGCCAGCAGCCCTACGGCCCTGGCTAGCGGGGGCCCTAGCTCCTACAATGAGCAGTTCTTC
cdr3_aa: CASSPTALASGGPSSYNEQFF

d_call: NA
j_call: TRBJ2-7
clone_size: NA
v_call: TRBV7-9
cdr3_nt: TGTGCCAGCAGCGTGTCCCAGGGTGTTACCCACGAGCAGTACTTC
cdr3_aa: CASSVSQGVTHEQYF

d_call: NA
j_call: TRBJ2-7
clone_size: NA
v_call: TRBV5-1
cdr3_nt: TGCGCCAGCAGCTGGACAACATCCTACGAGCAGTACTTC
cdr3_aa: CASSWTTSYEQYF

d_call: TRBD1
j_call: TRBJ1-1
clone_size: few
v_call: TRBV15
cdr3_nt: TGTGCCACTAGCCGGGACAGGGGGATTTGGGACACTGAAGCTTTCTTT
cdr3_aa: CATSRDRGIWDTEAFF

d_call: NA
j_call: TRBJ2-1
clone_size: NA
v_call: TRBV27
cdr3_nt: TGTGCCAGCAGTTTATCCTCCTTCAGGGAGCAGTTCTTC
cdr3_aa: CASSLSSFREQFF

d_call: TRBD1
j_call: TRBJ1-2
clone_size: NA
v_call: TRBV27
cdr3_nt: TGTGCCAGTAAAAAACCCGACAGGGAGTGGGATGGCTACACCTTC
cdr3_aa: CASKKPDREWDGYTF